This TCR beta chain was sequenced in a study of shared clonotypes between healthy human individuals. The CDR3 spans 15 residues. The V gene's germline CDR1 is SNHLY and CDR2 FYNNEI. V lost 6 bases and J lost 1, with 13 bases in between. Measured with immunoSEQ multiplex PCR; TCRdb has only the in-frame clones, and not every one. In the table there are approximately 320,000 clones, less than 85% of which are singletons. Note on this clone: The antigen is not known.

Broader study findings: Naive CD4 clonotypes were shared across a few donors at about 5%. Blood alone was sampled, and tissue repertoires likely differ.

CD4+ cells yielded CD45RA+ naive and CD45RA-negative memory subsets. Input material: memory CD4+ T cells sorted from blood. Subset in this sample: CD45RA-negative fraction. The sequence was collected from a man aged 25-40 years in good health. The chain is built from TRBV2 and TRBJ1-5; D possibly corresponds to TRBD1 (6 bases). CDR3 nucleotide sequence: TGTGCCAGCAGATTCGGACAGAGCAGCAATCAGCCCCAGCATTTT. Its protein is CASRFGQSSNQPQHF.